This is a list of T cell receptor beta chains from one sample in a study of T cell responses to AZD1222 COVID-19 vaccine. Sequencing was performed with immunoSEQ multiplex PCR; in TCRdb, only in-frame clones are kept and a portion is missing. The table has 100,000 to 150,000 clones, 70% to 90% seen once. Sequenced here: peripheral blood, sampled on day 0 of AZD1222 vaccination. These receptors came from an adult in good health. Both conserved end residues are part of each CDR3. A D gene is named only where the DNA matches it firmly. Clone size is given for some rows only: seen once, a few or many times, or a class if the clone is expanded.

V: TRBV19
size: .
D: TRBD1
J: TRBJ2-7
DNA: TGTGCCAGTAGTATTAGCCCGGGACAGGGGTCGGAGCAGTACTTC
CDR3: CASSISPGQGSEQYF

V: TRBV28
size: .
D: .
J: TRBJ2-7
DNA: TGTGCCAGCGTTGCGGATCCTGGGGGGTATAGGGCAGGGGAGGGTCGCGAGCAGTACTTC
CDR3: CASVADPGGYRAGEGREQYF

V: TRBV7-2
size: .
D: TRBD1
J: TRBJ2-3
DNA: TGTGCCAGCAGCCCCGACAGGGTTAGCACAGATACGCAGTATTTT
CDR3: CASSPDRVSTDTQYF

V: TRBV9
size: .
D: .
J: TRBJ1-1
DNA: TGTGCCAGCAGCTATGGGGGGGGCACTGAAGCTTTCTTT
CDR3: CASSYGGGTEAFF

V: TRBV18
size: .
D: TRBD2
J: TRBJ2-1
DNA: TGTGCCAGCTCACGGACTAGCGGGAGATTCGATGAGCAGTTCTTC
CDR3: CASSRTSGRFDEQFF

V: TRBV4-3
size: .
D: .
J: TRBJ2-2
DNA: TGCGCCAGCAGCCAAGATCGATCCCCAGGGGAGCTGTTTTTT
CDR3: CASSQDRSPGELFF

V: TRBV27
size: .
D: .
J: TRBJ2-1
DNA: TGTGCCAGCAGTTCGCGGCGAGGTGGGGCCGGCGAGCAGTTCTTC
CDR3: CASSSRRGGAGEQFF

V: TRBV19
size: few
D: TRBD2
J: TRBJ2-7
DNA: TGTGCCAGTAGGACTAGCGGGAGCTACGAGCAGTACTTC
CDR3: CASRTSGSYEQYF

V: TRBV27
size: .
D: TRBD1
J: TRBJ2-7
DNA: TGTGCCAGACCCCTAGGGGGACAGGGGACGTACGAGCAGTACTTC
CDR3: CARPLGGQGTYEQYF

V: TRBV29-1
size: .
D: TRBD1
J: TRBJ1-2
DNA: TGCAGCGTTGCCGACAGGGCCACCTGGTATGACTATGGCTACACCTTC
CDR3: CSVADRATWYDYGYTF

V: TRBV18
size: .
D: .
J: TRBJ1-2
DNA: TGTGCCAGCTCACCCCCCAATCATGGCTACACCTTC
CDR3: CASSPPNHGYTF

V: TRBV6-5
size: .
D: .
J: TRBJ1-1
DNA: TGTGCCAGCAGTTACTCGAAGCCGACAGACACTGAAGCTTTCTTT
CDR3: CASSYSKPTDTEAFF

V: TRBV12-3/TRBV12-4
size: .
D: .
J: TRBJ1-2
DNA: TGTGCCAGCAGTTTACCTAGCGGCTACACCTTC
CDR3: CASSLPSGYTF

V: TRBV12-3/TRBV12-4
size: .
D: TRBD1
J: TRBJ2-1
DNA: TGTGCCAGCAGTTCACAGGGGGACGATGAGCAGTTCTTC
CDR3: CASSSQGDDEQFF

V: TRBV5-1
size: .
D: .
J: TRBJ1-2
DNA: TGCGCCAGCAGCTTGGACAGTCATAACTATGGCTACACCTTC
CDR3: CASSLDSHNYGYTF

V: TRBV3-1/TRBV3-2
size: .
D: .
J: TRBJ1-5
DNA: TGTGCCAGCAGCCAAGCAAGGGCCATGAACCAGCCCCAGCATTTT
CDR3: CASSQARAMNQPQHF

V: TRBV6-5
size: .
D: .
J: TRBJ2-7
DNA: TGTGCCAGCAGTTACTCGAGTCTAGAAGGGTACGAGCAGTACTTC
CDR3: CASSYSSLEGYEQYF

V: TRBV19
size: .
D: .
J: TRBJ2-3
DNA: TGTGCCAGTAGTATCCGCGGGGTGGGTGATACGCAGTATTTT
CDR3: CASSIRGVGDTQYF

V: TRBV7-9
size: .
D: .
J: TRBJ1-5
DNA: TGTGCCAGCAGCTTAGATGGACGGAGTAATCAGCCCCAGCATTTT
CDR3: CASSLDGRSNQPQHF

V: TRBV10-2
size: .
D: TRBD2
J: TRBJ2-2
DNA: TGCGCCAGCAGAACTAGCGGGGGGGCAGGGGAGCTGTTTTTT
CDR3: CASRTSGGAGELFF

V: TRBV6-5
size: .
D: .
J: TRBJ2-3
DNA: TGTGCCAGCAGTTACAGTCTAGATACGCAGTATTTT
CDR3: CASSYSLDTQYF

V: TRBV20-1
size: once
D: .
J: TRBJ2-6
DNA: TGCAGTGCTAGTAGGGGAATGGCTGGGGCCAACGTCCTGACTTTC
CDR3: CSASRGMAGANVLTF

V: TRBV7-9
size: .
D: TRBD1
J: TRBJ2-4
DNA: TGTGCCAGCAGCCCCAGGACAGGGGACGACATTCAGTACTTC
CDR3: CASSPRTGDDIQYF

V: TRBV6-5
size: .
D: .
J: TRBJ1-6
DNA: TGTGCCAGCAGGGACTGGAGCTCCTATAATTCACCCCTCCACTTT
CDR3: CASRDWSSYNSPLHF

V: TRBV24-1
size: .
D: TRBD1
J: TRBJ2-3
DNA: TGTGCCACCAGTGATCCTCGGGACAGGGGTGGAGATACGCAGTATTTT
CDR3: CATSDPRDRGGDTQYF

V: TRBV27
size: .
D: .
J: TRBJ2-7
DNA: TGTGCCAGCAGTAAAAACTACGAGCAGTACTTC
CDR3: CASSKNYEQYF

V: TRBV12-3/TRBV12-4
size: .
D: .
J: TRBJ1-1
DNA: TGTGCCAGCAGTGTCGCGGGGGTTGGTGAAGCTTTCTTT
CDR3: CASSVAGVGEAFF

V: TRBV9
size: .
D: TRBD1
J: TRBJ1-2
DNA: TGTGCCAGCAGCATACACCCCGGGACAGGGGGCTATGGCTACACCTTC
CDR3: CASSIHPGTGGYGYTF

V: TRBV5-4
size: .
D: TRBD1
J: TRBJ1-2
DNA: TGTGCCAGCAGCTCCGCGGGACAGCCTTTCAGTAACTATGGCTACACCTTC
CDR3: CASSSAGQPFSNYGYTF

V: TRBV7-2
size: .
D: .
J: TRBJ1-5
DNA: TGTGCCAGCAGCTTAGGACAGACAAGCAATCAGCCCCAGCATTTT
CDR3: CASSLGQTSNQPQHF

V: TRBV30
size: .
D: .
J: TRBJ2-7
DNA: TGTGCCTGGAGATCCGGATACGAGCAGTACTTC
CDR3: CAWRSGYEQYF

V: TRBV9
size: .
D: .
J: TRBJ2-1
DNA: TGTGCCAGCAGCGGCTCGAGGTCGATTAATGAGCAGTTCTTC
CDR3: CASSGSRSINEQFF

V: TRBV6-5
size: .
D: .
J: TRBJ2-1
DNA: TGTGCCAGCAGTCATGGGAACAATGAGCAGTTCTTC
CDR3: CASSHGNNEQFF

V: TRBV29-1
size: .
D: TRBD2
J: TRBJ2-3
DNA: TGCAGCTCCTGCGGGGGGGAGATAGGAGATACGCAGTATTTT
CDR3: CSSCGGEIGDTQYF

V: TRBV29-1
size: .
D: TRBD2
J: TRBJ2-5
DNA: TGCAGCGTTGAAGATCTTCAGGCGGCAGGGAGGGGAGAGACCCAGTACTTC
CDR3: CSVEDLQAAGRGETQYF

V: TRBV19
size: .
D: .
J: TRBJ1-2
DNA: TGTGCCAGTAGTAACCTTGTCGGGGGGCGCGGCGGCTACACCTTC
CDR3: CASSNLVGGRGGYTF

V: TRBV9
size: .
D: .
J: TRBJ1-2
DNA: TGTGCCAGCAGTGCCACTACAGGGACCTATGGCTACACCTTC
CDR3: CASSATTGTYGYTF

V: TRBV29-1
size: .
D: .
J: TRBJ1-1
DNA: TGCAGCGCCCACCCCCGGGCCGGTGGAACTGAAGCTTTCTTT
CDR3: CSAHPRAGGTEAFF

V: TRBV10-3
size: .
D: .
J: TRBJ1-1
DNA: TGTGCCATCAGGACTTATGAAGGGAGGGACACTGAAGCTTTCTTT
CDR3: CAIRTYEGRDTEAFF

V: TRBV7-9
size: few
D: .
J: TRBJ2-5
DNA: TGTGCCAGCAGCTTCTCGGAGACCCAGTACTTC
CDR3: CASSFSETQYF

V: TRBV5-1
size: few
D: TRBD1
J: TRBJ1-6
DNA: TGCGCCAGCAGCTTGGGAGAGACAGGGTACTCACCCCTCCACTTT
CDR3: CASSLGETGYSPLHF

V: TRBV6-5
size: .
D: .
J: TRBJ2-7
DNA: TGTGCCAGCAGTTACGTTGGGGGCGCGAGGTTACGCGAGCAGTACTTC
CDR3: CASSYVGGARLREQYF

V: TRBV25-1
size: .
D: .
J: TRBJ2-2
DNA: TGTGCCAGCAGTCCATCGCGGCTAGCGACCGGGGAGCTGTTTTTT
CDR3: CASSPSRLATGELFF

V: TRBV27
size: once
D: TRBD2
J: TRBJ2-1
DNA: TGTGCCAGCACCGCGGGAGTAAACTACAATGAGCAGTTCTTC
CDR3: CASTAGVNYNEQFF

V: TRBV7-9
size: .
D: .
J: TRBJ1-4
DNA: TGTGCCAGCAGTTTTACGTCCGCGGGGGAAAAACTGTTTTTT
CDR3: CASSFTSAGEKLFF

V: TRBV7-2
size: .
D: TRBD1
J: TRBJ1-3
DNA: TGTGCCAGCAGCTTAAAACACAGGGGCGAGTCTGGAAACACCATATATTTT
CDR3: CASSLKHRGESGNTIYF

V: TRBV19
size: .
D: .
J: TRBJ2-2
DNA: TGTGCCAGTAGCCGGATTAACACCGGGGAGCTGTTTTTT
CDR3: CASSRINTGELFF

V: TRBV5-1
size: .
D: .
J: TRBJ2-1
DNA: TGCGCCAGCAGGCAGTCGATCCAGACCAATGAGCAGTTCTTC
CDR3: CASRQSIQTNEQFF

V: TRBV6-1
size: few
D: .
J: TRBJ2-7
DNA: TGTGCCAGCAGTGAAATGCACGAGCAGTACTTC
CDR3: CASSEMHEQYF